This T cell receptor beta chain appears in the sequencing data of a study of radiotherapy plus CTLA-4 blockade in lung cancer. In regard to this clone: The antigen is not known.

Chemo-refractory metastatic non-small-cell lung cancer patients were treated with focal radiation plus CTLA-4 blockade with ipilimumab. The V end was cut by 4 bases, the J end by 0 bases, with 16 bases between. This CDR3 is built from 17 residues. Germline CDR1 and CDR2: LNHDA and SQIVND (reference sequence). Study outcomes and limitations: How blood T cell clones changed early, along with interferon-beta, reportedly forecast response best. The study found tumor-derived TCR clones expanded in blood after radiotherapy plus ipilimumab.

Sequencing was performed with immunoSEQ multiplex PCR; in TCRdb, only in-frame clones are kept and a portion is missing. The data contain about 59,000 clones, around three quarters of them singletons. Material: peripheral blood, obtained from a patient treated with radiotherapy plus ipilimumab. The gene calls are TRBV19 and TRBJ1-3; unclear D gene. The clonotype was recovered from a human donor with non-small cell lung cancer whose response to radiotherapy plus ipilimumab could not be evaluated. In DNA, the CDR3 is TGTGCCAGTAGTACAACACAGAGAATGCCCTCTGGAAACACCATATATTTT. It yields the protein CASSTTQRMPSGNTIYF.